The 7 T cell receptor beta chains listed next were all sequenced from one sample in a study of cytomegalovirus exposure and HLA in healthy donors. The PCR was carried out with 60 Vbeta primers and 13 Jbeta primers. The method was immunoSEQ multiplex PCR; TCRdb's version includes in-frame clones alone and lacks a portion of them. Reported are some 110,000 clones; the ten largest clones contain approximately 6.8%. The sample was PBMCs. These receptors all come from a man in his forties in good health and CMV-seropositive.

This rearrangement joins TRBV28 to TRBJ1-2; D not certain. This CDR3 is 14 amino acids long. Germline V lookup: CDR1 MDHEN, CDR2 SYDVKM. Trimming removed 3 bases from V and 4 bases from J, with 12 bases in between. CDR3 nucleotides: TGTGCCAGCAGTTTCCAGGCCGCTCTCTATGGCTACACCTTC. It yields the protein CASSFQAALYGYTF.

The chain carries TRBV28 and TRBJ2-7; D is perhaps TRBD2 (7 bases). This CDR3 region has 15 residues. Trimming cost V 6 bases and J 3 bases, with 18 bases left between them. Germline CDR1 and CDR2: MDHEN and SYDVKM. The CDR3 DNA sequence: TGTGCCAGCAGAAAACCCGGGGGGCTTAACTACGAGCAGTACTTC. Translated: CASRKPGGLNYEQYF.

The V call is TRBV7-6, the J call TRBJ2-5; D ambiguous. This CDR3 comprises 13 residues. Between the trimmed V and J ends, which lost 5 bases and 2 bases, there was a span of 9 bases. Per germline, CDR1 SGHVS and CDR2 FNYEAQ. The CDR3 protein is CASSHGSQETQYF. The CDR3 DNA sequence: TGTGCCAGCAGCCACGGGTCTCAAGAGACCCAGTACTTC.

This chain connects TRBV25-1 to TRBJ2-6; D unclear. CDR1 is MGHDK and CDR2 is SYGVNS in the germline V gene. Trimming cost V 3 bases and J 1 base, with 7 bases left between them. The CDR3 contains 15 residues. CDR3 in DNA: TGTGCCAGCAGTGAGAGAAAATCTGGGGCCAACGTCCTGACTTTC. Translated, it gives CASSERKSGANVLTF.

The rearrangement links TRBV10-2 to TRBJ2-2; 9 bases line up with TRBD1. The CDR3 covers 13 residues. CDR1 is WSHSY, CDR2 SAAADI, per germline. Germline trimming cut 7 bases from V and 6 bases from J; bases unmatched to any gene: 3. The CDR3 spells CASNTGGSGELFF. For the CDR3, the DNA is TGCGCCAGCAATACAGGGGGCTCCGGGGAGCTGTTTTTT.

The chain has TRBV5-1 and TRBJ2-2; perhaps TRBD1 as D (5 bases). CDR1 SGHRS and CDR2 YFSETQ come from the germline V gene. The CDR3 is 14 residues long. Trimming removed 0 bases at V and 7 bases at J, with 10 bases between. CDR3 sequence reads: CASSLARVGGELFF. In DNA form, the CDR3 reads TGCGCCAGCAGCTTGGCCAGGGTAGGCGGGGAGCTGTTTTTT. Variable domain in full (rest from reference TRBV5-1 and TRBJ2-2): KAGVTQTPRYLIKTRGQQVTLSCSPISGHRSVSWYQQTPGQGLQFLFEYFSETQRNKGNFPGRFSGRQFSNSRSEMNVSTLELGDSALYLCASSLARVGGELFFGEGSRLTVL.

The V call is TRBV7-2, the J call TRBJ2-7, with 7 positions matching TRBD2. Germline CDR1 and CDR2: SGHTA and FQGNSA. J lost 2 bases, V lost 1 base, and 2 bases had no gene match. This CDR3 contains 14 residues. CDR3 amino acids: CASSLGTRAYEQYF. The CDR3 DNA follows: TGTGCCAGCAGCTTAGGGACTAGAGCCTACGAGCAGTACTTC.